This passage covers 25 T cell receptor beta chains from one sample sequenced in a study of CD4 T cells in relation to SARS-CoV-2 and coronaviruses (dated by TCRdb to about 2021). CD4+ T cells from unexposed donors were collected before the COVID-19 pandemic (2011-2018). Library method: the immunoSEQ multiplex PCR assay. The table comes from immuneACCESS by way of TCRdb, which keeps in-frame sequences with V and J called. Part of the clones is missing from these tables; in studies checked, under half for an unresolved V gene and the rest for unknown reasons. Here the sample has about 68,000 clones; 85% to 95% occur a single time. The top ten clonotypes cover around 0.23% of the sample. Sequenced input: naive CD4+ T cells from PBMCs. The sample's cell subset or site, from its label and the paper: naive CD4+ T cells isolated by negative enrichment. These receptors were obtained from a human donor in good health.

The V and J genes are TRBV28 and TRBJ1-5; no definite D call. V shed 5 bases and J shed 8 bases, with 19 bases lying between them. Per germline, CDR1 MDHEN and CDR2 SYDVKM. The CDR3 totals 15 residues. CDR3 residues: CASSDDIVARKPQHF. The CDR3 nucleotides read TGTGCCAGCAGTGACGACATTGTGGCCCGAAAGCCCCAGCATTTT.

This clone was recorded only once. The chain recombines TRBV4-1 with TRBJ2-3; 7 bases align to TRBD2. Germline V lookup: CDR1 MGHRA, CDR2 YSYEKL. After removal of 0 bases from V and 0 bases from J, the junction contained 9 bases not matched to a gene. The length of the CDR3 is 18 residues. For the CDR3, the DNA is TGCGCCAGCAGCCAAGATTGGCGGGGGATTCCTAGCACAGATACGCAGTATTTT. It specifies CASSQDWRGIPSTDTQYF.

CDR3 amino acids: CASSFSPRETQYF. Written as DNA, the CDR3 is TGTGCCAGCAGTTTTAGCCCAAGAGAGACCCAGTACTTC. The rearrangement joins TRBV2 to TRBJ2-5; D ambiguous. V lost 5 bases to trimming and J lost 4 bases, with 11 bases between them. The CDR3 totals 13 residues. The V gene's germline CDR1 is SNHLY and CDR2 FYNNEI.

The rearrangement joins TRBV20-1 to TRBJ2-1, with a weak D call TRBD1 (6 bases). The CDR3 is 11 residues long. Germline CDR1 and CDR2: DFQATT and SNEGSKA (reference sequence). Deletions cut 5 bases from V and 10 bases from J, with 12 bases between. The CDR3 region has the DNA TGCAGTGCTTCCAGGGGTTTCGAGCAGTTCTTC. Its translation: CSASRGFEQFF.

This clone was found a few times. The CDR3 loop reads CASSLGQNYNSPLHF. CDR3 coding DNA: TGCGCCAGCAGCTTGGGACAGAACTATAATTCACCCCTCCACTTT. V usage is TRBV5-1 and J usage is TRBJ1-6; D possibly corresponds to TRBD1 (5 bases). V gave up 0 bases and J gave up 3 bases, with 7 bases separating them. Germline loops: CDR1 SGHRS, CDR2 YFSETQ. This CDR3 contains 15 residues.

This chain connects TRBV1 to TRBJ2-5. TRBV1 is an annotated pseudogene. The CDR3 loop spans 11 amino acids. This CDR3 is CTSSHVETQYF. CDR3 bases: TGCACCAGCAGCCATGTGGAGACCCAGTACTTC.

The rearrangement links TRBV4-2 to TRBJ2-5, with TRBD2 identical over 13 bases. V dropped 4 bases and J dropped 3; count of bases not matched to a gene: 11. The CDR3 is 18 amino acids. Germline-derived CDR1 and CDR2 are LGHNA and YNFKEQ. The CDR3 bases are TGTGCCAGCAGCCTCGGACTAGCGGGAGTGGGTGGCGAAGAGACCCAGTACTTC. Encoded protein: CASSLGLAGVGGEETQYF.

The chain links TRBV28 to TRBJ1-5; TRBD1 might be the D (6 bases). Trimming removed 6 bases from V and 4 bases from J, with 13 bases in between. The CDR3 runs 14 residues. Germline V gives CDR1 MDHEN, CDR2 SYDVKM. In DNA form, the CDR3 reads TGTGCCAGCAGCCTGGGACATAGGAATCAGCCCCAGCATTTT. This sequence encodes CASSLGHRNQPQHF.

The J gene is TRBJ2-1, the V gene TRBV2; D is unclear. Trimming stripped 4 bases from V and 4 bases from J, with 2 bases between. The CDR3 contains 11 residues. CDR1 is SNHLY, CDR2 FYNNEI, per germline. The CDR3 DNA sequence: TGTGCCAGCAGTGGTTACAATGAGCAGTTCTTC. Translating gives CASSGYNEQFF.

The CDR3, as DNA: TGTGCCAGCAGCCAGGGGGACCGACCTATGGCGTTCTTC. It encodes CASSQGDRPMAFF. The chain recombines TRBV3-1 (or the pseudogene TRBV3-2) with TRBJ2-1; D is possibly TRBD1 or TRBD2 (5 bases each). V dropped 3 bases and J dropped 15 bases, with 18 bases sitting between them. This CDR3 has 13 amino acids. Germline V gene lookup returns CDR1 LGHDT and CDR2 YNNKEL (reference sequence).

CDR3 nucleotide sequence: TGTGCCAGCAGCCAACTGGGGGGTGAGACCCAGTACTTC. Translation: CASSQLGGETQYF. The chain employs TRBV4-2 and TRBJ2-5; weak D call: TRBD2 (6 bases). The CDR3 extends over 13 amino acids. Germline CDR1 is LGHNA and CDR2 is YNFKEQ. The germline V and J ends were trimmed by 2 bases and 5 bases, with 9 bases remaining between them.

V is TRBV30 and J is TRBJ2-5; no clear D gene. CDR1 and CDR2 (germline): GTSNPN, SVGIG (reference sequence). Trimming removed 5 bases from V and 5 bases from J, with 12 bases in between. This CDR3 is built from 12 residues. CDR3 sequence (DNA): TGTGCCTGGCAGACATTTAGGGAGACCCAGTACTTC. Its translation is CAWQTFRETQYF.

J is TRBJ2-1 and V is TRBV15; no clear D gene. Trimming left V 1 base short and J 6 bases short, with 10 bases between. Germline V gives CDR1 LNHNV, CDR2 YYDKDF (reference sequence). The CDR3 is made up of 14 amino acids. CDR3 DNA sequence: TGTGCCACCAGCAGAGGCTCGGACCTCAATGAGCAGTTCTTC. Its protein product is CATSRGSDLNEQFF.

This chain joins TRBV28 and TRBJ2-7; perhaps TRBD1 as D (5 bases). CDR3 length equals 13 residues. V lost 8 bases, J lost 1 base, and 12 bases lay in between. Germline lookup yields CDR1 MDHEN and CDR2 SYDVKM. CDR3 sequence: CASRLQGSYEQYF. As DNA, the CDR3 is TGTGCCAGCCGACTTCAGGGATCCTACGAGCAGTACTTC.

This clone was recorded only once. The chain employs TRBV9 and TRBJ1-4, with TRBD1 matching 11 bases. The CDR3 contains 15 residues. Losses at the gene ends were 4 bases for V and 6 bases for J; bases not matched to a gene: 5. The germline gives CDR1 SGDLS, CDR2 YYNGEE. CDR3 amino acids: CASSPGQGAYEKLFF. The CDR3 DNA sequence: TGTGCCAGCAGCCCAGGACAGGGGGCGTATGAAAAACTGTTTTTT.

J is TRBJ2-6 and V is TRBV18; D call uncertain. The germline CDR1 and CDR2 sequences are KGHSH and LQKENI. This CDR3 spans 15 amino acids. V was pared by 4 bases and J by 1 base, with 8 bases between. Written as DNA, the CDR3 is TGTGCCAGCTCACTTTGGCAGTCTGGGGCCAACGTCCTGACTTTC. Its translation: CASSLWQSGANVLTF.

This clone was counted a single time. The chain recombines TRBV5-6 with TRBJ1-2, with a weak D call TRBD1 (6 bases). The CDR3 has 14 amino acids. V dropped 1 base and J dropped 4 bases, with 11 bases sitting between them. Germline V gene sequence: CDR1 SGHDT, CDR2 YYEEEE. The CDR3 DNA sequence: TGTGCCAGCAGCTTGAACAGGGAACGCTATGGCTACACCTTC. Its protein is CASSLNRERYGYTF.

The rearrangement uses TRBV14 and TRBJ1-2, with a weak D call TRBD1 (6 bases). Deletions cut 6 bases from V and 6 bases from J, with 14 bases between. The CDR3 is 13 amino acids. Germline CDR1 SGHDN, CDR2 FVKESK. CDR3 sequence: CASSRQGRDGYTF. The CDR3 nucleotides are TGTGCCAGCAGTCGTCAGGGGCGCGATGGCTACACCTTC.

In its sample, this clone was seen once. V gene TRBV5-1 combines with J gene TRBJ2-7, with 8 bases matching TRBD2. Trimming removed 0 bases from V and 1 base from J; junction bases left unmatched: 6. The CDR3 runs 16 residues. Germline V CDR1 and CDR2: SGHRS, YFSETQ. In DNA form, the CDR3 reads TGCGCCAGCAGCTTGGCGGGGCGGGGGGTTTCCTACGAGCAGTACTTC. Amino acids: CASSLAGRGVSYEQYF.

V is TRBV28 and J is TRBJ1-5, with TRBD1 identical over 11 bases. CDR3 size: 14 residues. Trimming took 5 bases from V and 6 from J; bases not matched to a gene: 3. The germline V gene encodes CDR1 MDHEN and CDR2 SYDVKM. The CDR3 nucleotides are TGTGCCAGCAGTAGGACAGGGGGCATTCAGCCCCAGCATTTT. Translation: CASSRTGGIQPQHF.

The V call is TRBV6-2 or TRBV6-3, the J call TRBJ2-7; perhaps TRBD1 as D (5 bases). This CDR3 has 12 amino acids. Trimming took off 5 bases at V and 6 bases at J, with 11 bases between the two ends. Germline CDR1 MNHEY, CDR2 SVGEGT. In nucleotides, the CDR3 is TGTGCCAGCAGTAACAGGATAGGCGAGCAGTACTTC. Residues: CASSNRIGEQYF.

In its sample, this clone was seen once. The chain couples TRBV9 to TRBJ1-1; 7 nucleotides align to TRBD1. J lost 5 bases, V lost 4 bases, and 8 bases had no gene match. This CDR3 is built from 14 residues. CDR1 and CDR2 (germline): SGDLS, YYNGEE. For the CDR3, the DNA is TGTGCCAGCAGCCCCTTCGACAGGGCTACTGAAGCTTTCTTT. This translates into CASSPFDRATEAFF. Supplemented by reference TRBV9 and TRBJ1-1, the full variable domain reads DSGVTQTPKHLITATGQRVTLRCSPRSGDLSVYWYQQSLDQGLQFLIQYYNGEERAKGNILERFSAQQFPDLHSELNLSSLELGDSALYFCASSPFDRATEAFFGQGTRLTVV.

The V call is TRBV7-2, the J call TRBJ1-2; the D is unclear. The CDR3 length is 12 residues. Germline CDR1 is SGHTA and CDR2 is FQGNSA. V was shortened by 5 bases and J by 6 bases, with 10 bases between the two germline ends. CDR3 sequence: CASSPPTNGYTF. As DNA, the CDR3 is TGTGCCAGCAGCCCCCCGACCAATGGCTACACCTTC.

This chain uses TRBV19 with TRBJ1-1, with D hard to call. Between the trimmed V and J ends, which lost 3 bases and 6 bases, there was a span of 8 bases. The CDR3 contains 12 residues. Germline values: CDR1 LNHDA, CDR2 SQIVND (reference sequence). The CDR3 is CASSITRAEAFF. In DNA form, the CDR3 reads TGTGCCAGTAGTATCACCCGGGCTGAAGCTTTCTTT.

V usage is TRBV7-9 and J usage is TRBJ1-1; TRBD1 might be the D (5 bases). The CDR3 contains 17 residues. V lost 4 bases and J 0 bases, leaving 18 bases between the germline ends. From germline, CDR1 is SEHNR and CDR2 FQNEAQ (reference sequence). CDR3 DNA sequence: TGTGCCAGCAGCTCCCCACCGGGGGGATTCCTGAACACTGAAGCTTTCTTT. This gives the protein CASSSPPGGFLNTEAFF.